The source of this T cell receptor (beta chain) is a study of blood T cell repertoires in COVID-19. Study information: Sites across the United States, Italy and Spain contributed samples from acute and convalescent COVID-19.

V was pared by 5 bases and J by 1 base, with 16 bases of the junction left unmatched. The CDR3 has 19 residues. Germline V CDR1 and CDR2: MDHEN, SYDVKM. The table came from immunoSEQ multiplex PCR; TCRdb's copy has only in-frame clones and leaves some out. The sample has about 130,000 clones, approximately 89% seen once. The rearrangement joins TRBV28 to TRBJ2-3; the match to TRBD2 covers 9 bases. The source material was peripheral blood. The source is a woman in her 70s with COVID-19, enrolled during active disease. This CDR3 reads CASSHAGGGAVLGTDTQYF. The CDR3 DNA follows: TGTGCCAGCAGTCACGCCGGCGGGGGGGCCGTTTTGGGCACAGATACGCAGTATTTT.